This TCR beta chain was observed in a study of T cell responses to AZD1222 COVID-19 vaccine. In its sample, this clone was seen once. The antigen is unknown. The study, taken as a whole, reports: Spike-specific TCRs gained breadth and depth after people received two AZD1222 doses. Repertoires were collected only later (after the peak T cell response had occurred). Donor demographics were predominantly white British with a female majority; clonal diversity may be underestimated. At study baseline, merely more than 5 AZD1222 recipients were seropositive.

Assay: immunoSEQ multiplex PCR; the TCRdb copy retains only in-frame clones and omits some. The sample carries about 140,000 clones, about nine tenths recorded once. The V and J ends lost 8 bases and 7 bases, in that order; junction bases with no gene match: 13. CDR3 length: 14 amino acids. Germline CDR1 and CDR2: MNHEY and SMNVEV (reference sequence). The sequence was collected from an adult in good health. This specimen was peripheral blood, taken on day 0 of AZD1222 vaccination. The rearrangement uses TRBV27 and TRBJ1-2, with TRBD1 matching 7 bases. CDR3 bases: TGTGCCAGCGAATCTCCAGGGGGGTATTTTGGCTACACCTTC. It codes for CASESPGGYFGYTF.